Listed below are T cell receptor beta chains from one sample, sequenced in a study of CD4+ T cells in melanoma. Assay: immunoSEQ multiplex PCR; the TCRdb copy retains only in-frame clones and omits some. The sample holds about 11,000 clones; about 63% are singletons and the top ten take about 14%. Sequencing used cells from a culture (not recorded whether cultured in vitro). Every receptor here comes from a human donor with melanoma. Each CDR3 is given with its conserved first and last residue. Each record gives: D gene, clone size, J gene, V gene, CDR3 protein, CDR3 DNA. The D gene is left open where the match is weak. Size tells how often a clone was seen (once, few, many) or the class of an expanded clone, and some rows leave it out.

d_gene: -
abundance: -
j_gene: TRBJ1-1
v_gene: TRBV30
CDR3aa: CAWSVLVTEAFF
CDR3nt: TGTGCCTGGAGTGTTTTGGTGACTGAAGCTTTCTTT

d_gene: -
abundance: -
j_gene: TRBJ1-6
v_gene: TRBV19
CDR3aa: CASSNTGLARNSPLHF
CDR3nt: TGTGCCAGTAGTAATACAGGCCTTGCGAGGAATTCACCCCTCCACTTT

d_gene: -
abundance: -
j_gene: TRBJ1-1
v_gene: TRBV7-9
CDR3aa: CASSLVGALGMNTEAFF
CDR3nt: TGTGCCAGCAGCTTAGTTGGGGCCCTAGGAATGAACACTGAAGCTTTCTTT

d_gene: -
abundance: -
j_gene: TRBJ2-1
v_gene: TRBV29-1
CDR3aa: CSVAVGGGEQFF
CDR3nt: TGCAGCGTTGCGGTGGGGGGTGGTGAGCAGTTCTTC

d_gene: -
abundance: -
j_gene: TRBJ1-5
v_gene: TRBV5-4
CDR3aa: CASSRDNQPQHF
CDR3nt: TGTGCCAGCAGCCGCGATAATCAGCCCCAGCATTTT

d_gene: TRBD2
abundance: -
j_gene: TRBJ2-5
v_gene: TRBV19
CDR3aa: CASSMRLAGETQYF
CDR3nt: TGTGCCAGTAGTATGCGACTAGCGGGCGAGACCCAGTACTTC

d_gene: -
abundance: -
j_gene: TRBJ2-3
v_gene: TRBV7-6
CDR3aa: CALWYYRYTDTQYF
CDR3nt: TGTGCCTTATGGTATTACCGGTACACAGATACGCAGTATTTT

d_gene: TRBD2
abundance: -
j_gene: TRBJ2-1
v_gene: TRBV9
CDR3aa: CASSVGGGRGYNEQFF
CDR3nt: TGTGCCAGCAGCGTAGGCGGGGGGCGTGGATACAATGAGCAGTTCTTC

d_gene: -
abundance: -
j_gene: TRBJ1-4
v_gene: TRBV10-2
CDR3aa: CASSESDWGTNEKLFF
CDR3nt: TGCGCCAGCAGTGAGTCTGATTGGGGAACTAATGAAAAACTGTTTTTT

d_gene: -
abundance: -
j_gene: TRBJ1-6
v_gene: TRBV6-1
CDR3aa: CASTGRDPYNSPLHF
CDR3nt: TGTGCCAGCACCGGACGGGACCCTTATAATTCACCCCTCCACTTT

d_gene: TRBD1
abundance: -
j_gene: TRBJ1-4
v_gene: TRBV7-6
CDR3aa: CASSAARGPGEKLFF
CDR3nt: TGTGCCAGCAGCGCCGCCAGGGGGCCGGGTGAAAAACTGTTTTTT

d_gene: -
abundance: few
j_gene: TRBJ1-4
v_gene: TRBV18
CDR3aa: CASSSGRLTMELFF
CDR3nt: TGTGCCAGCTCGTCGGGCCGACTGACGATGGAACTGTTTTTT

d_gene: -
abundance: once
j_gene: TRBJ2-1
v_gene: TRBV6-1
CDR3aa: CASRLKTEQFF
CDR3nt: TGTGCCAGCAGGTTGAAAACTGAGCAGTTCTTC

d_gene: -
abundance: few
j_gene: TRBJ1-4
v_gene: TRBV7-9
CDR3aa: CASSFGRLEKLFF
CDR3nt: TGTGCCAGCAGCTTCGGCAGGCTGGAAAAACTGTTTTTT

d_gene: -
abundance: -
j_gene: TRBJ2-2
v_gene: TRBV19
CDR3aa: CASRRSGTGELFF
CDR3nt: TGTGCCAGTAGGCGCAGCGGCACCGGGGAGCTGTTTTTT

d_gene: TRBD1
abundance: -
j_gene: TRBJ1-3
v_gene: TRBV5-3
CDR3aa: CARSFMSRGGGRGNTIYF
CDR3nt: TGTGCCAGAAGCTTTATGTCCCGGGGAGGGGGCCGTGGAAACACCATATATTTT

d_gene: TRBD1
abundance: -
j_gene: TRBJ1-1
v_gene: TRBV19
CDR3aa: CASSSADRLNTEAFF
CDR3nt: TGTGCCAGTTCATCCGCGGACAGGCTGAACACTGAAGCTTTCTTT

d_gene: -
abundance: -
j_gene: TRBJ2-3
v_gene: TRBV6-1
CDR3aa: CASSRVSTDTQYF
CDR3nt: TGTGCCAGCAGCAGAGTTTCCACAGATACGCAGTATTTT

d_gene: -
abundance: once
j_gene: TRBJ1-1
v_gene: TRBV7-2
CDR3aa: CASSPSRMNTEAFF
CDR3nt: TGTGCCAGCAGCCCAAGCAGGATGAACACTGAAGCTTTCTTT

d_gene: -
abundance: -
j_gene: TRBJ2-1
v_gene: TRBV2
CDR3aa: CASSALGTPDNEQFF
CDR3nt: TGTGCCAGCAGCGCCCTCGGGACTCCCGACAATGAGCAGTTCTTC

d_gene: -
abundance: -
j_gene: TRBJ1-1
v_gene: TRBV7-8
CDR3aa: CASSFSIGNTEAFF
CDR3nt: TGTGCCAGCAGCTTCAGTATCGGCAACACTGAAGCTTTCTTT

d_gene: TRBD2
abundance: -
j_gene: TRBJ2-5
v_gene: TRBV5-8
CDR3aa: CASSLVWTSETQYF
CDR3nt: TGTGCCAGCAGCTTGGTTTGGACTAGCGAGACCCAGTACTTC

d_gene: -
abundance: -
j_gene: TRBJ1-1
v_gene: TRBV5-8
CDR3aa: CASSLLRSFVNTEAFF
CDR3nt: TGTGCCAGCAGCTTACTACGTAGTTTTGTGAACACTGAAGCTTTCTTT

d_gene: -
abundance: -
j_gene: TRBJ1-2
v_gene: TRBV27
CDR3aa: CASSPQVYLLDGYTF
CDR3nt: TGTGCCAGCAGTCCCCAAGTTTATCTCCTGGATGGCTACACCTTC

d_gene: -
abundance: -
j_gene: TRBJ2-1
v_gene: TRBV7-8
CDR3aa: CASSPLAGAGGNEQFF
CDR3nt: TGTGCCAGCAGCCCCCTGGCAGGGGCGGGCGGCAATGAGCAGTTCTTC

d_gene: -
abundance: once
j_gene: TRBJ2-2
v_gene: TRBV5-4
CDR3aa: CASSSPPARELFF
CDR3nt: TGTGCCAGCAGCTCACCCCCGGCCCGGGAGCTGTTTTTT

d_gene: TRBD1
abundance: -
j_gene: TRBJ1-4
v_gene: TRBV7-9
CDR3aa: CASSLAGTGPLRANEKLFF
CDR3nt: TGTGCCAGCAGCTTAGCTGGGACAGGGCCACTGCGGGCTAATGAAAAACTGTTTTTT

d_gene: TRBD1
abundance: -
j_gene: TRBJ1-1
v_gene: TRBV6-5
CDR3aa: CASSSDRANTEAFF
CDR3nt: TGTGCCAGCAGTTCTGACAGGGCGAACACTGAAGCTTTCTTT

d_gene: -
abundance: -
j_gene: TRBJ1-3
v_gene: TRBV4-1
CDR3aa: CASSHRPGSGNTIYF
CDR3nt: TGCGCCAGCAGCCACAGACCCGGCTCTGGAAACACCATATATTTT

d_gene: -
abundance: -
j_gene: TRBJ2-7
v_gene: TRBV2
CDR3aa: CASSDRGAYEQYF
CDR3nt: TGTGCCAGCAGTGACAGGGGGGCCTACGAGCAGTACTTC

d_gene: TRBD1
abundance: -
j_gene: TRBJ2-7
v_gene: TRBV10-3
CDR3aa: CASSRQGHEQYF
CDR3nt: TGTGCCAGCAGCCGACAGGGTCACGAGCAGTACTTC

d_gene: -
abundance: few
j_gene: TRBJ2-5
v_gene: TRBV5-4
CDR3aa: CASSLNPRSDQETQYF
CDR3nt: TGTGCCAGCAGCTTGAATCCCCGGTCCGACCAAGAGACCCAGTACTTC

d_gene: -
abundance: few
j_gene: TRBJ1-6
v_gene: TRBV4-1
CDR3aa: CASSQGGVLNSPLHF
CDR3nt: TGCGCCAGCAGCCAAGGAGGGGTCCTAAATTCACCCCTCCACTTT

d_gene: -
abundance: -
j_gene: TRBJ1-5
v_gene: TRBV7-9
CDR3aa: CASSLQGDQPQHF
CDR3nt: TGTGCCAGCAGCTTGCAAGGGGATCAGCCCCAGCATTTT

d_gene: TRBD2
abundance: medium-sized
j_gene: TRBJ2-2
v_gene: TRBV23-1
CDR3aa: CASSKGCRAGGENTGELFF
CDR3nt: TGCGCCAGCAGTAAGGGTTGCAGGGCGGGGGGTGAGAACACCGGGGAGCTGTTTTTT

d_gene: -
abundance: -
j_gene: TRBJ1-2
v_gene: TRBV10-3
CDR3aa: CAISESGPSGYYGYTF
CDR3nt: TGTGCCATCAGTGAGTCAGGACCCAGCGGGTACTATGGCTACACCTTC

d_gene: -
abundance: -
j_gene: TRBJ1-6
v_gene: TRBV30
CDR3aa: CAWSTGHNSPLHF
CDR3nt: TGTGCCTGGAGTACTGGCCATAATTCACCCCTCCACTTT

d_gene: -
abundance: -
j_gene: TRBJ2-3
v_gene: TRBV29-1
CDR3aa: CSAGGLSHTDTQYF
CDR3nt: TGCAGCGCCGGGGGGCTCTCCCACACAGATACGCAGTATTTT

d_gene: -
abundance: -
j_gene: TRBJ1-5
v_gene: TRBV4-1
CDR3aa: CASSITVHNQPQHF
CDR3nt: TGCGCCAGCAGCATCACAGTCCACAATCAGCCCCAGCATTTT

d_gene: TRBD1
abundance: -
j_gene: TRBJ1-2
v_gene: TRBV19
CDR3aa: CASSIRTGGGYTF
CDR3nt: TGTGCCAGTAGTATAAGGACAGGCGGCGGCTACACCTTC

d_gene: TRBD2
abundance: -
j_gene: TRBJ2-3
v_gene: TRBV5-4
CDR3aa: CASSGRLASTDTQYF
CDR3nt: TGTGCCAGCAGCGGGCGACTAGCTAGCACAGATACGCAGTATTTT

d_gene: -
abundance: -
j_gene: TRBJ2-2
v_gene: TRBV6-1
CDR3aa: CASGRLVFSRGELFF
CDR3nt: TGTGCCAGCGGCCGACTAGTGTTCAGTCGTGGGGAGCTGTTTTTT

d_gene: -
abundance: few
j_gene: TRBJ1-2
v_gene: TRBV25-1
CDR3aa: CASTLEGVQGYTF
CDR3nt: TGTGCCAGCACCCTAGAAGGGGTCCAGGGCTACACCTTC

d_gene: -
abundance: -
j_gene: TRBJ2-7
v_gene: TRBV14
CDR3aa: CASSQDGRGVEQYF
CDR3nt: TGTGCCAGCAGCCAAGATGGGAGAGGAGTCGAGCAGTACTTC

d_gene: -
abundance: -
j_gene: TRBJ2-3
v_gene: TRBV5-1
CDR3aa: CASSLSGADTQYF
CDR3nt: TGCGCCAGCAGCTTGTCAGGCGCAGATACGCAGTATTTT

d_gene: -
abundance: few
j_gene: TRBJ1-2
v_gene: TRBV5-4
CDR3aa: CASSLATGGSYGYTF
CDR3nt: TGTGCCAGCAGCTTGGCCACAGGTGGTAGCTATGGCTACACCTTC